The 27 T cell receptor beta chains listed next were all sequenced from one sample in a study of CD8 T cells in Susac syndrome. After extraction with the RNeasy kit, roughly 0.45 to 1 ug of the RNA was reverse transcribed using random hexamers. TCRdb reprocessed the immunoSEQ multiplex PCR reads via MiXCR and lists one record per CDR3 protein. The sample carries some 140,000 distinct CDR3 sequences, about 95% recorded once. Sequenced sample: CD8+ T cells from PBMCs. Receptors were obtained from a human donor with Susac syndrome.

This clonotype was detected only once. The chain employs TRBV13 and TRBJ2-3; 8 bases agree with TRBD2. The CDR3 spans 15 residues. Per germline, CDR1 PRHDT and CDR2 FYEKMQ (reference sequence). Trimming at V came to 5 bases and at J to 0 bases, leaving 4 bases not matched to a gene. CDR3 sequence: CASSPAGVSTDTQYF. In DNA form, the CDR3 reads TGTGCCAGCAGCCCAGCGGGAGTTAGCACAGATACGCAGTATTTT.

This sequence joins TRBV4-1 and TRBJ2-1; TRBD1 agrees at 7 bases. This CDR3 comprises 16 residues. Germline V gene data show CDR1 as MGHRA and CDR2 as YSYEKL. Trimming at V came to 0 bases and at J to 3 bases, leaving 5 bases not matched to a gene. As DNA, the CDR3 is TGCGCCAGCAGCCAAGATACGAGACAGGGCTACAATGAGCAGTTCTTC. Translation: CASSQDTRQGYNEQFF.

This clonotype was seen just once. The J gene is TRBJ2-7, the V gene TRBV3-1; D remains ambiguous. The length of the CDR3 is 13 residues. Trimming stripped 7 bases from V and 2 bases from J, with 12 bases between. Germline V gene data show CDR1 as LGHDT and CDR2 as YNNKEL (reference sequence). The CDR3: CASNRVGTYEQYF. In DNA form, the CDR3 reads TGTGCCAGCAATAGAGTGGGAACCTACGAGCAGTACTTC.

The V and J genes are TRBV5-4 and TRBJ2-1; TRBD2 matches at 8 bases. The V gene end was trimmed by 7 bases and the J gene end by 7 bases; junction bases not matched to a gene: 13. The CDR3 contains 15 residues. CDR1 and CDR2 from the germline V gene are SGHNT and YYREEE (reference sequence). This chain's CDR3 is CASGVSGGLSNEQFF. DNA of the CDR3: TGTGCCAGCGGAGTCAGCGGGGGCCTTTCGAATGAGCAGTTCTTC. The full variable domain, rest sourced from reference TRBV5-4 and TRBJ2-1, is ETGVTQSPTHLIKTRGQQVTLRCSSQSGHNTVSWYQQALGQGPQFIFQYYREEENGRGNFPPRFSGLQFPNYSSELNVNALELDDSALYLCASGVSGGLSNEQFFGPGTRLTVL.

This clonotype is a singleton in its sample. The genes are TRBV24-1 and TRBJ1-2, with D unresolved. CDR1 is KGHDR, CDR2 SFDVKD, per germline. CDR3 length: 13 amino acids. V was shortened by 3 bases and J by 4 bases, with 8 bases between the two germline ends. Here the CDR3 DNA reads TGTGCCACCAGTGATCGGGCCACCTATGGCTACACCTTC. As protein: CATSDRATYGYTF.

This clonotype was found once. V usage is TRBV27 and J usage is TRBJ2-7, with D perhaps matching TRBD2 (6 bases). This CDR3 is built from 14 residues. Germline values: CDR1 MNHEY, CDR2 SMNVEV (reference sequence). The V and J ends lost 2 bases and 7 bases respectively, with 15 bases between them. In DNA, the CDR3 is TGTGCCAGCAGTTTAACGGGAGTTCAGCGGGAGCAGTACTTC. This codes for CASSLTGVQREQYF.

The chain links TRBV2 to TRBJ2-3; no reliable D call. The CDR3 consists of 16 residues. Looked up from germline, CDR1 is SNHLY and CDR2 is FYNNEI. V was pared by 3 bases and J by 2 bases, with 15 bases between. In DNA form, the CDR3 reads TGTGCCAGCAGTGAGTTGGTCTCATTTCTCACAGATACGCAGTATTTT. Translating it yields CASSELVSFLTDTQYF. The entire variable domain, with the rest obtained from reference TRBV2 and TRBJ2-3, is as follows: EPEVTQTPSHQVTQMGQEVILRCVPISNHLYFYWYRQILGQKVEFLVSFYNNEISEKSEIFDDQFSVERPDGSNFTLKIRSTKLEDSAMYFCASSELVSFLTDTQYFGPGTRLTVL.

The genes are TRBV9 and TRBJ1-2; the D gene is possibly TRBD1 (6 bases). The length of the CDR3 is 15 residues. Germline V CDR1 and CDR2: SGDLS, YYNGEE. The V end lost 1 base, the J end lost 2 bases, and 12 bases lay between the germline ends. This CDR3 is CASSVPQGTNYGYTF. The CDR3, as DNA: TGTGCCAGCAGCGTACCTCAGGGGACGAACTATGGCTACACCTTC.

The rearrangement uses TRBV27 and TRBJ1-5; D uncertain. Germline-derived CDR1 and CDR2 are MNHEY and SMNVEV (reference sequence). Trimming removed 2 bases from V and 4 bases from J, with 6 bases in between. CDR3 size: 13 residues. DNA of the CDR3: TGTGCCAGCAGTTTAAACAGAAATCAGCCCCAGCATTTT. Translation: CASSLNRNQPQHF.

This clonotype has a single count. DNA for the CDR3: TGTGCCAGCAGTTTGCCCGGGCCTACCCGCACAGATACGCAGTATTTT. Its protein product is CASSLPGPTRTDTQYF. The rearrangement uses TRBV27 and TRBJ2-3; D is uncertain. The CDR3 is made up of 16 amino acids. Germline lookup yields CDR1 MNHEY and CDR2 SMNVEV (reference sequence). V was shortened by 3 bases and J by 1 base, with 14 bases between the two germline ends.

The CDR3 protein is CASSSTTGPPYGYTF. The CDR3 DNA sequence: TGTGCCAGCAGTTCTACCACAGGGCCACCCTATGGCTACACCTTC. V and J are TRBV28 and TRBJ1-2; tentative D call: TRBD1 (6 bases). Germline V lookup: CDR1 MDHEN, CDR2 SYDVKM. V dropped 4 bases and J dropped 4 bases, with 16 bases sitting between them. This CDR3 comprises 15 residues.

The chain joins TRBV9 to TRBJ2-2; D ambiguous. V shed 5 bases and J shed 1 base, with 9 bases lying between them. The V gene's germline CDR1 is SGDLS and CDR2 YYNGEE. The CDR3 length is 14 residues. CDR3: CASSPYVNTGELFF. CDR3 nucleotide sequence: TGTGCCAGCAGTCCCTATGTGAACACCGGGGAGCTGTTTTTT.

The chain employs TRBV4-1 and TRBJ1-1, with 7 nucleotides matching TRBD1. Trimming cost V 5 bases and J 1 base; bases outside gene matches: 7. Looked up from germline, CDR1 is MGHRA and CDR2 is YSYEKL. The CDR3 has 15 residues. Here the CDR3 reads CASSFPGTENTEAFF. The CDR3, as DNA: TGCGCCAGCAGCTTCCCCGGGACAGAGAACACTGAAGCTTTCTTT.

The gene calls are TRBV5-1 and TRBJ1-1, with D tentatively TRBD1 (5 bases). CDR1 SGHRS and CDR2 YFSETQ come from the germline V gene. The CDR3 extends over 14 amino acids. The V end was cut by 0 bases, the J end by 5 bases, with 11 bases between. The CDR3 here is CASSLEGVFTEAFF. DNA of the CDR3: TGCGCCAGCAGCTTGGAAGGGGTCTTTACTGAAGCTTTCTTT.

The chain carries TRBV3-1 and TRBJ1-5; D call uncertain. V was clipped by 1 base and J by 4 bases, with 8 bases between them. The CDR3 is made up of 14 amino acids. CDR1 is LGHDT and CDR2 is YNNKEL in the germline V gene (reference sequence). The CDR3 sequence is CASSQGIGNQPQHF. CDR3 DNA: TGTGCCAGCAGCCAAGGGATCGGTAATCAGCCCCAGCATTTT. Filled out from reference TRBV3-1 and TRBJ1-5, the complete variable domain reads DTAVSQTPKYLVTQMGNDKSIKCEQNLGHDTMYWYKQDSKKFLKIMFSYNNKELIINETVPNRFSPKSPDKAHLNLHINSLELGDSAVYFCASSQGIGNQPQHFGDGTRLSIL.

The CDR3 DNA reads as TGTGCCAGCCTTGGGCCTGTAGATACGCAGTATTTT. Protein sequence: CASLGPVDTQYF. This chain connects TRBV12-3 or TRBV12-4 to TRBJ2-3; no reliable D call. V gave up 8 bases and J gave up 5 bases, with 11 bases separating them. The CDR3 loop spans 12 amino acids.

The J gene is TRBJ2-1, the V gene TRBV20-1, with TRBD2 matching 7 bases. The CDR3 length is 14 residues. Germline trimming cut 5 bases from V and 10 bases from J; bases unmatched to any gene: 14. CDR1 DFQATT and CDR2 SNEGSKA come from the germline V gene (reference sequence). Here the CDR3 DNA reads TGCAGTGCTCTAGCGGTATACCTCAGAGCGGAGCAGTTCTTC. Translating gives CSALAVYLRAEQFF.

The chain couples TRBV5-1 to TRBJ1-1; unclear D gene. Trimming took off 0 bases at V and 0 bases at J, with 3 bases between the two ends. The CDR3 length is 13 residues. Per germline, CDR1 SGHRS and CDR2 YFSETQ. The CDR3, as DNA: TGCGCCAGCAGCTTGGTTCTGAACACTGAAGCTTTCTTT. It yields the protein CASSLVLNTEAFF.

The chain combines TRBV7-9 with TRBJ2-5; TRBD2 matches at 11 bases. Trimming at V came to 5 bases and at J to 5 bases, leaving 4 bases not matched to a gene. Germline V gene lookup returns CDR1 SEHNR and CDR2 FQNEAQ (reference sequence). This CDR3 comprises 14 residues. The CDR3 loop reads CASSATSGSETQYF. CDR3 sequence (DNA): TGTGCCAGCAGCGCCACTAGCGGGAGTGAGACCCAGTACTTC.

The rearrangement links TRBV29-1 to TRBJ2-1; the match to TRBD2 covers 9 bases. The V gene's germline CDR1 is SQVTM and CDR2 ANQGSEA. Germline trimming cut 7 bases from V and 5 bases from J; bases unmatched to any gene: 3. This CDR3 has 12 amino acids. The chain's CDR3 is CSAIAGDNEQFF. In DNA form, the CDR3 reads TGCAGCGCGATAGCGGGAGACAATGAGCAGTTCTTC.

The chain links TRBV12-3 or TRBV12-4 to TRBJ2-7; D may be TRBD2 (5 bases). The CDR3 is 15 residues long. Trimming removed 6 bases from V and 2 bases from J, with 17 bases in between. The chain's CDR3 is CASSSTPEGTYEQYF. The CDR3 coding sequence is TGTGCCAGCAGCTCAACTCCAGAGGGAACCTACGAGCAGTACTTC.

This sequence joins TRBV30 and TRBJ1-1; D is uncertain. The germline gives CDR1 GTSNPN, CDR2 SVGIG (reference sequence). V gave up 4 bases and J gave up 1 base, with 10 bases separating them. This CDR3 region has 13 residues. Here the CDR3 reads CAWIALGNTEAFF. The CDR3 DNA reads as TGTGCCTGGATAGCCTTGGGGAACACTGAAGCTTTCTTT.

J is TRBJ2-7 and V is TRBV20-1; the D gene could be TRBD1 or TRBD2 (5 bases each). CDR3 length: 20 amino acids. V lost 0 bases and J lost 2, with 29 bases in between. CDR1 is DFQATT, CDR2 SNEGSKA, per germline (reference sequence). The CDR3 DNA follows: TGCAGTGCTAGAGAAAGCCGACGGGGTGGGACCGCCCTCTCCACCTACGAGCAGTACTTC. Translated, it gives CSARESRRGGTALSTYEQYF.

This chain uses TRBV29-1 with TRBJ2-3; D gene ambiguous. Trimming removed 6 bases from V and 0 bases from J, with 10 bases in between. CDR1 SQVTM and CDR2 ANQGSEA come from the germline V gene. This CDR3 region has 13 residues. The CDR3 DNA reads TGCAGCGTCCGTACCTCTAGCACAGATACGCAGTATTTT. Its protein is CSVRTSSTDTQYF.

The rearrangement joins TRBV3-1 to TRBJ2-7, with TRBD2 as a possible D gene (6 bases). The CDR3 contains 15 residues. In germline, CDR1 is LGHDT, CDR2 YNNKEL (reference sequence). Trimming pared 1 base from V and 2 bases from J, leaving 12 bases between. The CDR3 loop is CASSQAEAGTYEQYF. As DNA, the CDR3 is TGTGCCAGCAGCCAAGCCGAGGCGGGGACCTACGAGCAGTACTTC.

The chain carries TRBV3-1 and TRBJ2-1; 7 positions match TRBD2. V dropped 4 bases and J dropped 5; count of bases not matched to a gene: 8. The germline gives CDR1 LGHDT, CDR2 YNNKEL (reference sequence). The CDR3 covers 15 residues. The CDR3: CASSLLASGDNEQFF. CDR3 bases: TGTGCCAGCAGCCTACTCGCTAGCGGAGACAATGAGCAGTTCTTC.

The chain links TRBV11-2 to TRBJ2-7; D possibly matches TRBD1 or TRBD2 (6 bases each). Deletions cut 2 bases from V and 5 bases from J, with 13 bases between. From germline, CDR1 is SGHAT and CDR2 FQNNGV. The CDR3 runs 14 residues. This CDR3 reads CASSLLGGGHEQYF. The CDR3 nucleotides read TGTGCCAGCAGCTTACTGGGGGGCGGCCACGAGCAGTACTTC.